The following is a T cell receptor (beta chain) sequence with its context. This clonotype was detected many times. Its antigen has not been determined. Base qualities were left out, and no much larger clone turns up one base away. The TCR beta CDR3 regions were amplified from the RNA transcripts. The TCR CDR3 was subjected to a first round of RT-PCR using the HTBI primer set and the Qiagen OneStep RT-PCR kit. The libraries were constructed in a second round of multiplex PCR and then size-selected and purified. The libraries were sequenced on an Illumina HiSeq2000 using paired-end 100 bp reads. As for the authors' bioinformatics: SOAPnuke was used to process the raw data, removing reads that contained adapters or uncalled bases, had a mean Phred below 15, or lacked an exact match to the constant primer or identifier. High-quality paired reads were merged with COPE v1.2.5, and unique nucleotide sequences were defined as clonotypes. Clonotypes were aligned to IMGT TRBV, TRBD and TRBJ reference segments using MiTCR v1.1. The analysis was restricted to V-J combinations with a frequency above 0.0001, which together covered 99.2% of the repertoires. A TCS score was defined as the ratio between F50 (clonal expansion) and ExV (chaos), using BLOSUM62-based TCRdist between CDR3 peptides within each V-J. Welch's t-statistics and random forest reduced 514 V-J features to about 13, which were used in a naive Bayes classifier (R e1071). The public reads were run again by TCRdb, first through fastp at Q25 and then through MiXCR, and only productive beta chains were kept. For every CDR3 protein sequence, its rows merge into one entry that carries the most common genes and DNA. TCRdb's processing, not the study's, gives the V and J calls here. This sample is represented by 600,000 or so distinct CDR3 sequences; 15% to 20% of them were singletons. Together, the top ten hold less than 4.5% of the sample.

This sample is drawn from a study of T cells in Graves' hyperthyroidism and ophthalmopathy (dated by TCRdb to about 2019). Looking at the study overall: Peripheral blood samples were taken at initial diagnosis, before any treatment was given. In about six Graves' hyperthyroidism patients, the study also compared T-cell repertoires from thyroid tissue with T-cell repertoires from blood. Once sampling was done, hyperthyroidism patients were given methimazole at a starting dose of 30 mg daily, whereas ophthalmopathy patients were given high-dose intravenous methylprednisolone. The approximately 90 discovery patients were randomly split 7:3 into training and test sets. Whether ophthalmopathy could be predicted prospectively was tested in an independent validation cohort made up of roughly 19 hyperthyroidism patients plus 17 patients who later progressed to ophthalmopathy. The paper describes TCR Vbeta CDR3 sequencing of more than 120 peripheral blood samples, made up of 43 ophthalmopathy patients, roughly 72 hyperthyroidism patients and 17 progressor patients. A discovery cohort of around 98 patients, about 40 with Graves' ophthalmopathy and approximately 57 with stable Graves' hyperthyroidism, was used to find distinguishing TCR V-J signatures.

Graves' hyperthyroidism was defined as stable when no progression to ophthalmopathy occurred over 18 months of follow-up. Hyperthyroidism patients were newly diagnosed, with disease duration under 2 months, and aged 18 to 65 years. Any patient with an uncontrolled infection, another autoimmune disease, pregnancy or lactation was excluded. Clinical symptoms, serum thyroxine and TRAb, thyroid ultrasound, and orbital computed tomography formed the basis for the diagnoses. PBMCs were separated from under 12 ml of fresh peripheral blood using Ficoll-Paque density gradient centrifugation. Trizol reagent was used to extract total RNA, and RNA quality was then checked on an Agilent 2100 Bioanalyzer. There are 15 amino acids in the CDR3, from cysteine to phenylalanine inclusive. Only the CDR3 region is kept as DNA, spanning 45 bases read in frame from base 1. Here V drops 5 bases and J drops 2 bases, and the junction holds 8 bases not matched to any gene. CDR1 SQVTM and CDR2 ANQGSEA are derived from the germline V gene.

Results and caveats for the whole study, not just this receptor: A model built on a 13 V-J signature distinguished ophthalmopathy from stable hyperthyroidism, reaching roughly 88% sensitivity and 81.08% specificity in cross-validation and 80%/75% in testing. During validation, the model predicted progression to ophthalmopathy a median of about 6.3 months ahead of onset, with around 71% sensitivity and about 72% specificity. Sample size was not statistically predetermined, and investigators were not blinded to group allocation. Blood samples also contained most of the expanded thyroid clonotypes (frequency above 0.001), which suggests that blood repertoires may reflect thyroid immune responses.

The sample was blood. Recombination connected TRBV29-1 to TRBJ2-1; 8 bases in the middle match TRBD2. The sequence came from a woman between 25 and 40 years old with Graves' hyperthyroidism. The nucleotide sequence reads TGCAGCGTTAGGGGAGCGGGAGTCCCCTACAATGAGCAGTTCTTC. It codes for CSVRGAGVPYNEQFF.